This record covers a single TCR beta chain. Its target antigen remains unknown. Base qualities are not at hand, and no much larger clone is one base apart. These data originate in a study of blood T cell repertoires in COVID-19 (TCRdb year 2020). Background on the whole study: The collaborator samples originated in the United States, Italy and Spain and spanned the acute and convalescent phases of COVID-19. Sample metadata almost always included a de-identified subject ID, COVID-19 status, age in years and sex. HLA class I and class II types, where available, came from metadata supplied by the sample provider rather than from assay-based typing. The repertoires were made available in a free public database intended to serve as a resource for research on the immune response to SARS-CoV-2. Subjects who had been exposed to COVID-19, were actively infected with it, or had recovered from it provided the deeply sampled blood TCRbeta repertoires that made up the dataset. The prospective study material was composed of cDNA or gDNA derived from T cells, B-cell-depleted T cells, or PBMCs. Samples were obtained from the ongoing ImmuneRACE study (first 160 participants) and from approximately 1,200 subjects provided by 6 global collaborators. Study-wide conclusions, independent of this receptor: How much clinical and demographic metadata was included differed by source and by participant, and the metadata was provided uncurated.

The immunoSEQ Assay, a bias-controlled multiplex PCR, was used to amplify TCRbeta CDR3 regions from genomic DNA. On the study's bioinformatics: The number of nucleated cells in each sample was estimated by amplification of reference gene primers within the assay. To quantify the absolute abundance of each unique TCRbeta CDR3 rearrangement, sequence reads were collapsed and filtered. For each sample, productive Simpson clonality was calculated by taking the square root of Simpson's diversity index across productive rearrangements. Entries here come from immuneACCESS through TCRdb and include only in-frame sequences with V and J called. Some clones fail to appear in such tables; in the studies checked, an unresolved V gene covers under half of the shortfall, and the cause of the remainder is unknown. V and J calls and clone size are those listed in that table; D and trimming were worked out from the DNA. The table for this sample lists roughly 100,000 clones; about 83% of them were counted only once. The top ten constitute approximately 2% of the sample.

The CDR3 holds 15 amino acids from the cysteine to the phenylalanine. The retained sequence is limited to the CDR3, 45 bases, with the frame set at the first base. Between the V and J ends, shortened by 2 bases and 2 bases respectively, the junction contains 12 bases. The CDR1 and CDR2 encoded by the germline V gene are MDHEN and SYDVKM. Whole blood was collected in K2EDTA tubes by collaborating institutions according to the institutions' own protocols. Collaborator samples were shipped for TCRbeta analysis as frozen whole blood, isolated PBMCs, or DNA extracted from either sample type. The rearranged chain carries TRBV28 and TRBJ1-1, with the D gene not clear enough to name. This receptor was identified in a man between 65 and 85 years old with active or convalescent COVID-19. Sequencing was carried out using peripheral blood. The DNA reads TGTGCCAGCAGTTTAGACCTGACAACAAACACTGAAGCTTTCTTT. Protein translation: CASSLDLTTNTEAFF.